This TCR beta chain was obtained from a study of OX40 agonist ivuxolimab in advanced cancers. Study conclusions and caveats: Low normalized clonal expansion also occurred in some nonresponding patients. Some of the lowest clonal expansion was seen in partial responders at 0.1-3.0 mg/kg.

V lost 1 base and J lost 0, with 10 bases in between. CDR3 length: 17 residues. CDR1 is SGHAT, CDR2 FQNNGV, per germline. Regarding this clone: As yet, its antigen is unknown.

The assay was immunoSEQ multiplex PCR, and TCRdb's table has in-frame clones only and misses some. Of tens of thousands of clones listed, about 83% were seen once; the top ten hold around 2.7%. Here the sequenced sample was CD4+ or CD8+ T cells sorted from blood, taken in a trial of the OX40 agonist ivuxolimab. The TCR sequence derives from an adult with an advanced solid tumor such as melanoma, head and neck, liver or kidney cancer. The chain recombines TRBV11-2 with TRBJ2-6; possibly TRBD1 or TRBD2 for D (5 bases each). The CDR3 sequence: CASSLGGRSSGANVLTF. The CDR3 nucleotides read TGTGCCAGCAGCTTAGGGGGACGGAGCTCTGGGGCCAACGTCCTGACTTTC.